This entry describes one T cell receptor beta chain. This record belongs to a study of blood T cell repertoires in COVID-19. Study information: Donors in the United States, Italy and Spain gave samples during acute or convalescent COVID-19. T cells, B-cell-depleted T cells, or PBMCs provided the cDNA or gDNA that served as material.

Under the authors' procedure: Estimation of nucleated cell counts relied on the amplification of reference gene primers. TCRdb's copy holds only in-frame clones and misses some; the assay was immunoSEQ multiplex PCR. V, J and clone size are those of that table, while D and trimming were read from the DNA. The data show 100,000 or so clones, with 70% to 90% seen just once and roughly 11% held by the top ten. This CDR3 comprises 17 residues. Germline CDR1 and CDR2: SGHRS and YFSETQ. V was pared by 8 bases and J by 0 bases, with 13 bases of the junction left unmatched. The gene calls are TRBV5-1 and TRBJ1-3; 8 positions match TRBD1. This clonotype was obtained from a woman younger than 45 with acute or convalescent COVID-19. The sample consisted of peripheral blood. The CDR3, as DNA: TGCGCCAGTACAAATGGACAGGGATGGGACTCTGGAAACACCATATATTTT. It encodes CASTNGQGWDSGNTIYF.